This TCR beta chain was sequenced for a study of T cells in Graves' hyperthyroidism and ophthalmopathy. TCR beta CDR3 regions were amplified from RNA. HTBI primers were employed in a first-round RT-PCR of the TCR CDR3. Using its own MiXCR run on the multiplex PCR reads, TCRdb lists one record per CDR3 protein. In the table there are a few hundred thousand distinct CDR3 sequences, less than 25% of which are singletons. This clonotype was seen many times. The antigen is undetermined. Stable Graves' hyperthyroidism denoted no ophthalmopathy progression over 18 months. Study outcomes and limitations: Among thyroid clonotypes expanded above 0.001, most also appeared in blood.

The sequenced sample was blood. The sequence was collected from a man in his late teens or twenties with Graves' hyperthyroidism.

The CDR3: CASSLSGGSPYEQYF. The CDR3 nucleotides are TGTGCCAGCAGTTTATCTGGAGGAAGCCCCTACGAGCAGTACTTC. The genes are TRBV12-3 or TRBV12-4 and TRBJ2-7, with D perhaps matching TRBD2 (5 bases). CDR3 length: 15 residues. The ends were cut back, 2 bases at V and 2 bases at J, with 13 bases in the middle.